This TCR beta chain appears in the sequencing data of a study of memory CD8 T cells in hepatitis C reinfection. This CDR3 is built from 15 residues. Trimming took 3 bases from V and 3 from J; bases not matched to a gene: 5. Germline V gene sequence: CDR1 SNHLY, CDR2 FYNNEI. The time point is: pre-reinfection, 55 to 20 weeks before reinfection detection. Sorted cells were sequenced directly ex vivo without any in vitro expansion. Clones were read by immunoSEQ multiplex PCR, and TCRdb kept only the in-frame ones, dropping some. This sample has approximately 50,000 clones, with about nine tenths found just once.

The sequencing input was naive CD8+ T cells sorted from blood. The chain carries TRBV2 and TRBJ2-3, with 8 nucleotides matching TRBD2. The sequence derives from a man between 18 and 29 years old with hepatitis C virus infection. CDR3 protein: CASSEDSGVTDTQYF. CDR3 bases: TGTGCCAGCAGTGAGGATAGCGGGGTGACAGATACGCAGTATTTT.